This T cell receptor (beta chain) was recovered during a study of blood T cell repertoires in COVID-19. For the study at large: Collection of acute and convalescent COVID-19 samples took place in the United States, Italy and Spain.

The CDR3 has 12 residues. V was trimmed by 3 bases and J by 6 bases, leaving 8 bases between them. Germline V CDR1 and CDR2: MNHEY, SVGEGT. As handled by the study authors: Amplification from reference gene primers served as the basis for estimated nucleated cell counts. Measured with immunoSEQ multiplex PCR; TCRdb has only the in-frame clones, and not every one. The D gene and trimming were derived from the DNA, and the V and J assignments and clone size from that table. The sample contains hundreds of thousands of clones, around 90% of which appear only once. This sequence originates from a young woman with acute or convalescent COVID-19. Sequenced input: peripheral blood. This sequence joins TRBV6-2 or TRBV6-3 and TRBJ1-1, with D uncertain. The CDR3 DNA reads TGTGCCAGCAGTTATTCAGGCGCTGAAGCTTTCTTT. This sequence encodes CASSYSGAEAFF.